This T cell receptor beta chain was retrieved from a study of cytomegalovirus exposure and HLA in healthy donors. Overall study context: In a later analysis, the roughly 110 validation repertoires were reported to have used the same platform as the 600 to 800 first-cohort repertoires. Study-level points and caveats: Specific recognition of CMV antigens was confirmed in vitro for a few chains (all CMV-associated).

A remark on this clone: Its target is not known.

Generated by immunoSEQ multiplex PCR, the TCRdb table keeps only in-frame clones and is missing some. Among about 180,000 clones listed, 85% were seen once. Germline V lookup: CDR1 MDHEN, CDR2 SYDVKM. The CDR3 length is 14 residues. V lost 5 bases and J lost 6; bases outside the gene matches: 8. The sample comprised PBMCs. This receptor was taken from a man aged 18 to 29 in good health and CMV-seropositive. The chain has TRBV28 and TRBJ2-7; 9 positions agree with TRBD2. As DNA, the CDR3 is TGTGCCAGCAGTCCTGAAGGACTAGCGCGCGAGCAGTACTTC. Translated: CASSPEGLAREQYF.